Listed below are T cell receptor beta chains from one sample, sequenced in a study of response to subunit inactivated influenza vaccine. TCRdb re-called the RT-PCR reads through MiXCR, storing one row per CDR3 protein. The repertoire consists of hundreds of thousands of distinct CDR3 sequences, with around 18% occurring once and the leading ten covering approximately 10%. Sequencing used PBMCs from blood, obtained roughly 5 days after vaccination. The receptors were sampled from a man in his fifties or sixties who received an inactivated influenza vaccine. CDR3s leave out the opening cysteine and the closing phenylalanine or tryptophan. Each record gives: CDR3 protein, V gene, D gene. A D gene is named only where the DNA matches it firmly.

ASSRQGPNNEQF,TRBV6-1,TRBD1
ASSPSGRLPSEQY,TRBV6-1,TRBD2
ASTSGGIGTGELF,TRBV10-1,TRBD1
ATSDSRTVPRNEQF,TRBV24-1,NA
AGSGETYEQY,TRBV2,NA
SAEDRGPNQPQH,TRBV20-1,TRBD1
ASSQELAGGFTDTQY,TRBV3-1,TRBD2
AREVSGSWYNEQF,TRBV5-1,TRBD2
SGTGDGNSPLH,TRBV20-1,NA
ASSLAGVGPQH,TRBV11-2,NA
SARGLAGTSRETQY,TRBV20-1,TRBD2
SANTIPIQGQDFTDTQY,TRBV20-1,NA
ASSLDGGADGYT,TRBV5-4,NA
SARTGIPRDSPLH,TRBV20-1,TRBD1
ASRAGTGSYEQY,TRBV28,TRBD1
ASSLDGYNEQF,TRBV5-1,NA
ASSLGRGYNEQF,TRBV7-9,TRBD1
ASSYSFDARTGTYEQY,TRBV6-5,TRBD1
ATSDRYRGWNEQF,TRBV24-1,TRBD1
ASSLGFEGTEAF,TRBV7-9,NA
ASSLAGQEGDTQY,TRBV5-1,NA
ASSVHPNTGELF,TRBV9,NA
ASSVIRGDEQY,TRBV27,NA
ASSVSATNEKLF,TRBV9,NA
ASSYGQGPIYEQY,TRBV9,TRBD1
ATQQEAYEQY,TRBV10-3,NA
ASSYSGSTGPYEQY,TRBV6-2/TRBV6-3,NA
ASSVSGASSYNEQF,TRBV9,TRBD2
ASSFTASGANVLT,TRBV5-1,NA
SALFSKNTEAF,TRBV20-1,NA
SALRQENTEAF,TRBV20-1,NA
ASSVAGGGETQY,TRBV9,NA
ASTKLPGQGNTEAF,TRBV5-1,TRBD1
ASRPTQLQPQH,TRBV6-2/TRBV6-3,NA
ASSVEASGSVGITDTQY,TRBV9,TRBD2
SARLAGSYNEQF,TRBV20-1,TRBD2
SVDSLYRETQY,TRBV29-1,NA
SARETGALNSPLH,TRBV20-1,NA
ASSQEQGGTGELF,TRBV4-1,NA
ASSWTGSRENYEQY,TRBV5-1,TRBD1
ASSRTGGDTGELF,TRBV6-1,NA
SVGHSNEQF,TRBV29-1,NA
ASSAGQDYEQY,TRBV5-1,TRBD1
AHQQGAGSTDTQY,TRBV10-3,TRBD2
SARDWRTRYQETQY,TRBV20-1,TRBD2
SALRRDNSYEQY,TRBV20-1,NA
SAPNGGGPYEQY,TRBV20-1,TRBD2
AKEGPLGTDTQY,TRBV2,NA
ASSSQGFWTYEQY,TRBV28,NA
SVEVGHRYNEQF,TRBV29-1,NA
ASSQQGGVGTGELF,TRBV3-1,NA
ASSLYAAGGGNTIY,TRBV28,NA
ASSSRQPNIGTQY,TRBV7-8,NA